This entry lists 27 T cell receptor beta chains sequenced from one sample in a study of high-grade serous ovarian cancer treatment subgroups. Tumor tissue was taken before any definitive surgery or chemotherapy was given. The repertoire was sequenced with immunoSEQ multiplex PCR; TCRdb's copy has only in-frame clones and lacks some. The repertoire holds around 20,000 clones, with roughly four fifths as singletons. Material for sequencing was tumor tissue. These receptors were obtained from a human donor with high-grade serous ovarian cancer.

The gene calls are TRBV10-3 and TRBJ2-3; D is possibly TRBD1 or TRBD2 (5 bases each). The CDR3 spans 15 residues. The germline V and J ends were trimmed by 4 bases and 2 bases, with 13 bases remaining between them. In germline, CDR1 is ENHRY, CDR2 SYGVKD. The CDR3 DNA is TGTGCCATCAGTGCCGGGACCACCTCCACAGATACGCAGTATTTT. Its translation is CAISAGTTSTDTQYF.

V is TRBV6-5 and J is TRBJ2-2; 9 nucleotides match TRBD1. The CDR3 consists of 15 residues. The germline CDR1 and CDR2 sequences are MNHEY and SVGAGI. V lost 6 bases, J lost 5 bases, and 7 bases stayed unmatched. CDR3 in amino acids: CASRRNRGLTGELFF. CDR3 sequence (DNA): TGTGCCAGCAGACGAAACAGGGGGCTGACCGGGGAGCTGTTTTTT.

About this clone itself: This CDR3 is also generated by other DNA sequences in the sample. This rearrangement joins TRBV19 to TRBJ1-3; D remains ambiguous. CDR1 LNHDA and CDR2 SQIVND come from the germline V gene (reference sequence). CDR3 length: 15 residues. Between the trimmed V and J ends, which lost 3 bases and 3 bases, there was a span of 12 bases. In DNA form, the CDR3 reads TGTGCCAGTAGTATCATCCAGTCCAGTGGAAACACCATATATTTT. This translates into CASSIIQSSGNTIYF.

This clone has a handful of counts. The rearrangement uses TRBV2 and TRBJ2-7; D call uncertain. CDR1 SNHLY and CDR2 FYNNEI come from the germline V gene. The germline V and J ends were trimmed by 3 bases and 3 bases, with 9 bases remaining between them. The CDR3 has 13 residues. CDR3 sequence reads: CASSDRIYYEQYF. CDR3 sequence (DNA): TGTGCCAGCAGTGACAGGATTTACTACGAGCAGTACTTC.

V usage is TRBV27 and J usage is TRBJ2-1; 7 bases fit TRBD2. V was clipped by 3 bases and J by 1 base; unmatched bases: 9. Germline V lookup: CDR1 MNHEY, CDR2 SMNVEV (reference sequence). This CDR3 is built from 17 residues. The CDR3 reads CASSFISGRLSYNEQFF. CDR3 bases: TGTGCCAGCAGTTTTATATCCGGGAGGTTATCCTACAATGAGCAGTTCTTC.

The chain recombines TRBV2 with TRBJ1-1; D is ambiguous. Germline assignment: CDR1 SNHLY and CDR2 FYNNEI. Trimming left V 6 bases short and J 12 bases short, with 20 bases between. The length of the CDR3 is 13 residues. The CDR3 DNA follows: TGTGCCAGCAGCGTCCAGAGGCCGTCGTTTACTTTCTTT. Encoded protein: CASSVQRPSFTFF.

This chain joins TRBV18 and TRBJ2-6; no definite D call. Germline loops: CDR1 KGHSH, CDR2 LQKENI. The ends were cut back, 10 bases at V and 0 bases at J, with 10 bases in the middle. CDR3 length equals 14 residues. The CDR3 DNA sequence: TGTGCCACCGCCGACACCTCTGGGGCCAACGTCCTGACTTTC. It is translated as CATADTSGANVLTF.

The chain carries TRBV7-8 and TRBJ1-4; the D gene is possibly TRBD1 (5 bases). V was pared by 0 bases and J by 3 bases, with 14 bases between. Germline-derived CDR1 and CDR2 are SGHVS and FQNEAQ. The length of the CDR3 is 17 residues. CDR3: CASSLAWGPGPNEKLFF. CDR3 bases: TGTGCCAGCAGCTTAGCTTGGGGACCCGGACCTAATGAAAAACTGTTTTTT. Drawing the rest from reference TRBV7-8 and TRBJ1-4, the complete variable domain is GAGVSQSPRYKVAKRGQDVALRCDPISGHVSLFWYQQALGQGPEFLTYFQNEAQLDKSGLPSDRFFAERPEGSVSTLKIQRTQQEDSAVYLCASSLAWGPGPNEKLFFGSGTQLSVL.

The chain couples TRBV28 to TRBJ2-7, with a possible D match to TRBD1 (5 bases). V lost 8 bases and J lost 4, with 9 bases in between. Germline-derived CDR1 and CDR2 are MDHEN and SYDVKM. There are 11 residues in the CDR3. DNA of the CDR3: TGTGCCAGCTCAGGGATGTACGAGCAGTACTTC. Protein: CASSGMYEQYF. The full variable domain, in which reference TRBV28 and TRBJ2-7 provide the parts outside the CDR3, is DVKVTQSSRYLVKRTGEKVFLECVQDMDHENMFWYRQDPGLGLRLIYFSYDVKMKEKGDIPEGYSVSREKKERFSLILESASTNQTSMYLCASSGMYEQYFGPGTRLTVT.

The CDR3 is CASSKLSGRGPQETQYF. Here the CDR3 DNA reads TGTGCCAGCAGTAAACTTAGCGGGAGGGGTCCCCAAGAGACCCAGTACTTC. V usage is TRBV27 and J usage is TRBJ2-5; 11 nucleotides match TRBD2. Germline assignment: CDR1 MNHEY and CDR2 SMNVEV (reference sequence). CDR3 length: 17 amino acids. Trimming at V came to 5 bases and at J to 1 base, leaving 9 bases not matched to a gene.

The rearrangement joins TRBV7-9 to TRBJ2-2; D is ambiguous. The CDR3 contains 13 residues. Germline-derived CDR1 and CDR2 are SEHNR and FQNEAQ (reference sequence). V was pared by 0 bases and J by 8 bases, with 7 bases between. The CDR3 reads CASSLARLGELFF. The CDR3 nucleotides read TGTGCCAGCAGCTTAGCTCGACTTGGGGAGCTGTTTTTT.

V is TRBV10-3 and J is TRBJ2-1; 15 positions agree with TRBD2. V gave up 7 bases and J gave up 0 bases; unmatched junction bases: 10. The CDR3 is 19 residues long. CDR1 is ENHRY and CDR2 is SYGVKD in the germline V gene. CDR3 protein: CAIKPVGLAGGGSYNEQFF. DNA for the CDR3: TGTGCCATCAAGCCCGTAGGACTAGCGGGAGGGGGCTCCTACAATGAGCAGTTCTTC.

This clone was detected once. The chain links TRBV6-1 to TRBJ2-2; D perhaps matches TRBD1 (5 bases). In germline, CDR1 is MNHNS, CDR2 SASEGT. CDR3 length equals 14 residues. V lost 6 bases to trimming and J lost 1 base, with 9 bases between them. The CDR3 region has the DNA TGTGCCAGCAGAGGCCAGGGGAACACCGGGGAGCTGTTTTTT. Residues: CASRGQGNTGELFF.

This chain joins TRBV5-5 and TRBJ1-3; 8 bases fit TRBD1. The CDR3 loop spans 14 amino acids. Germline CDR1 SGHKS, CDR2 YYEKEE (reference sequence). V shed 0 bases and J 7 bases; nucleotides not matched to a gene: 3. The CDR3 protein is CASSLGQGANTIYF. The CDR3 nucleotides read TGTGCCAGCAGCTTGGGGCAGGGGGCCAACACCATATATTTT.

The CDR3 spells CSVLLAEIGQETQYF. DNA of the CDR3: TGCAGCGTTCTGTTGGCAGAAATAGGGCAAGAGACCCAGTACTTC. The gene calls are TRBV29-1 and TRBJ2-5; no firm D call. With 5 bases removed from V and 2 bases from J, the gap between germline ends came to 18 bases. Germline V lookup: CDR1 SQVTM, CDR2 ANQGSEA. The CDR3 spans 15 residues.

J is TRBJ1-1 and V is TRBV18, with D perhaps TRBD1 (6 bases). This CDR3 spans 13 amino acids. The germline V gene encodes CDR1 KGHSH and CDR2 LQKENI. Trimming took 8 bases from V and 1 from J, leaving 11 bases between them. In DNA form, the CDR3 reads TGTGCCAGCAGAGCAGGGGAGAACACTGAAGCTTTCTTT. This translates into CASRAGENTEAFF.

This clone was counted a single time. The CDR3 nucleotides read TGTGCCAGCAGCCCCGGGGCTAGCTACGAGCAGTACTTC. Translation: CASSPGASYEQYF. The chain couples TRBV7-9 to TRBJ2-7; D may be TRBD1 or TRBD2 (5 bases each). Trimming cost V 5 bases and J 3 bases, with 11 bases left between them. Germline-derived CDR1 and CDR2 are SEHNR and FQNEAQ (reference sequence). The CDR3 is 13 amino acids.

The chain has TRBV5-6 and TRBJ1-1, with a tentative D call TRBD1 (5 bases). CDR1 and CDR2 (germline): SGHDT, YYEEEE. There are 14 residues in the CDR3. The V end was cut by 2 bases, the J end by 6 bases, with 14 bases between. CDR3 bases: TGTGCCAGCAGCTTCTTCGAGGGGAGGGCTGAAGCTTTCTTT. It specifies CASSFFEGRAEAFF.

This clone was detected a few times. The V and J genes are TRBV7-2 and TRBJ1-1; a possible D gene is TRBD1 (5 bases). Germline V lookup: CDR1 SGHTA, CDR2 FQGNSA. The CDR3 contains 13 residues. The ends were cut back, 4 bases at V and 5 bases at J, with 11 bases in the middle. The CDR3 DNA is TGTGCCAGCAGCTCCCAGGGAGGGACTGAAGCTTTCTTT. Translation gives CASSSQGGTEAFF.

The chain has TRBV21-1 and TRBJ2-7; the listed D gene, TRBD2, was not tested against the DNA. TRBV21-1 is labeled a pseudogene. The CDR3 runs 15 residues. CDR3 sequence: CASSTYTRVGDEQYF. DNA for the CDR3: TGTGCCAGCAGCACCTACACCCGGGTTGGCGACGAGCAGTACTTC.

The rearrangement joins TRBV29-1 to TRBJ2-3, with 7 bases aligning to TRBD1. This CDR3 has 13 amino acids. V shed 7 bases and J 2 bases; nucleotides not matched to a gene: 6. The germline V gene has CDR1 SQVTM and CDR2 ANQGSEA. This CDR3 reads CSARQGLTDTQYF. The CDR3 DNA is TGCAGCGCGCGACAGGGTCTCACAGATACGCAGTATTTT.

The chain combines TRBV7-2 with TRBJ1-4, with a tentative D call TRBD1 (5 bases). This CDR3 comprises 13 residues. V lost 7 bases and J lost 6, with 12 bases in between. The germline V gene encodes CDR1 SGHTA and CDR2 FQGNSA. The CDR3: CASNEGRDEKLFF. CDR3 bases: TGTGCCAGCAACGAGGGACGGGATGAAAAACTGTTTTTT.

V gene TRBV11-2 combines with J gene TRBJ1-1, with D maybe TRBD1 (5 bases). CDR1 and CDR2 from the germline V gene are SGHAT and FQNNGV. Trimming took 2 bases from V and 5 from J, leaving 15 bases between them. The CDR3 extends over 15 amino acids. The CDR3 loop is CASSLYTGLGTEAFF. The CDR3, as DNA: TGTGCCAGCAGCTTATACACAGGATTGGGAACTGAAGCTTTCTTT.

CDR3 coding DNA: TGTGCCAGCAGCGACCAACGACAGGGGAGTTACGAGCAGTACTTC. Translation: CASSDQRQGSYEQYF. The V gene is TRBV7-9, the J gene TRBJ2-7; TRBD1 matches at 8 bases. From germline, CDR1 is SEHNR and CDR2 FQNEAQ (reference sequence). The V and J ends lost 5 bases and 4 bases, in that order; junction bases with no gene match: 10. The CDR3 covers 15 residues.

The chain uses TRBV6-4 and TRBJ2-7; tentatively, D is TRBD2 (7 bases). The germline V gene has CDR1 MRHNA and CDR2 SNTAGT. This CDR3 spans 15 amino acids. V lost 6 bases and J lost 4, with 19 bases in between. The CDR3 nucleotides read TGTGCCAGCAGCCCGGAGGCCGGGGGGCCGTACGAGCAGTACTTC. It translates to CASSPEAGGPYEQYF.

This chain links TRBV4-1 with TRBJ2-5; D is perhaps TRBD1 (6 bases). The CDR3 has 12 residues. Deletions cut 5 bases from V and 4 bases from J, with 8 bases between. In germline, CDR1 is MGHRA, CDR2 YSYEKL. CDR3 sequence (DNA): TGCGCCAGCAGCTCGGACAGAGAGACCCAGTACTTC. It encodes CASSSDRETQYF.

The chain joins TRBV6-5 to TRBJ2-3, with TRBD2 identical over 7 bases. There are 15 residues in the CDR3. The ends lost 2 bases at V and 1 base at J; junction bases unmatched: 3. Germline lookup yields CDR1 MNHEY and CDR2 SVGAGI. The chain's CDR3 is CASSYGGLRTDTQYF. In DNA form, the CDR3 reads TGTGCCAGCAGTTACGGGGGACTACGCACAGATACGCAGTATTTT.